This TCR beta chain was profiled in a study of OX40 agonist ivuxolimab in advanced cancers. The CDR3 has 16 amino acids. Germline assignment: CDR1 SGHNT and CDR2 YYREEE (reference sequence). V shed 0 bases and J 1 base; nucleotides not matched to a gene: 7. Sequencing used immunoSEQ multiplex PCR; TCRdb keeps in-frame clones, though not all of them. The data show approximately 86,000 clones, approximately 91% seen once. The sequence was collected from an adult with an advanced solid tumor such as melanoma, head and neck, liver or kidney cancer. The chain is built from TRBV5-4 and TRBJ2-7; TRBD2 agrees at 7 bases. The sample here was CD4+ or CD8+ T cells sorted from blood, taken in a trial of the OX40 agonist ivuxolimab. DNA of the CDR3: TGTGCCAGCAGCTTGGGGGCGGGAGTAGGTTCCTACGAGCAGTACTTC. Amino acids: CASSLGAGVGSYEQYF.